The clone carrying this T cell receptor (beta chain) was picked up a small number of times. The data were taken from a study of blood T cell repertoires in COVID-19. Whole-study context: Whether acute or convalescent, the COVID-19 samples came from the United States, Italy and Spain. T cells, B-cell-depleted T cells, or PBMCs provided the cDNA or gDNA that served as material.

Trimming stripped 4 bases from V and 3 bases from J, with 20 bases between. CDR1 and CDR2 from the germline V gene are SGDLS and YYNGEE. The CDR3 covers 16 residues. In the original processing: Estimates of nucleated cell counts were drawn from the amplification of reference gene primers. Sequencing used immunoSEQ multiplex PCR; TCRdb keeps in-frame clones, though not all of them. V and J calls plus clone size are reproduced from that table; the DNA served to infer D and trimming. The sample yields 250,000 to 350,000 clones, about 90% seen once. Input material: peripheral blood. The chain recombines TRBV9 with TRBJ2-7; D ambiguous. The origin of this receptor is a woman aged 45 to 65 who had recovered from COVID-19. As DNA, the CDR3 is TGTGCCAGCAGCCCCACCGATAGCATCCCCAACTACGAGCAGTACTTC. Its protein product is CASSPTDSIPNYEQYF.